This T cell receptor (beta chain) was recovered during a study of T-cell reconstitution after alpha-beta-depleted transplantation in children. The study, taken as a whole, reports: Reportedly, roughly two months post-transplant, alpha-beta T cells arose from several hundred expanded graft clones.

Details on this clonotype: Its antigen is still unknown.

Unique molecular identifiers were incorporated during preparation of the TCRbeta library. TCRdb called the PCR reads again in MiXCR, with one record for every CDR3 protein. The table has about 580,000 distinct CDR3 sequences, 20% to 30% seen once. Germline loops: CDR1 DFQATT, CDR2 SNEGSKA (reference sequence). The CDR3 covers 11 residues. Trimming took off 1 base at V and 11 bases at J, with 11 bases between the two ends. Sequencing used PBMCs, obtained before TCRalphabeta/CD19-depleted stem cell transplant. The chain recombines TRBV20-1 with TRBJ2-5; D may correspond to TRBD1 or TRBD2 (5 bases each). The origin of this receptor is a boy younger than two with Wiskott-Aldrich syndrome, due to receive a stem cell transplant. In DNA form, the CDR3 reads TGCAGTGCTAGAGCCCAGTGGGGGCAGTACTTC. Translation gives CSARAQWGQYF.